The sample holds a few counts of the clone carrying this T cell receptor (beta chain). Its antigen remains unknown. One entry per CDR3 protein, called by TCRdb with MiXCR from the 5' RACE reads. This table has hundreds of thousands of distinct CDR3 sequences, 13% to 15% appearing once. These data belong to a study of T-cell memory formation after mild COVID-19. Study as a whole: Each donor largely had its own TCR clusters. Study-wide points: Those CD4+ clones that contracted were mainly in CM and EM (CD8+ ones in EMRA). Day 15 to 85 contractors were CD4/CD8 balanced; later expanders leaned CD4+.

V was pared by 5 bases and J by 3 bases, with 7 bases between. The CDR3 is 12 residues long. In germline, CDR1 is SQVTM, CDR2 ANQGSEA. The chain employs TRBV29-1 and TRBJ2-2; no clear D. The sequenced sample was PBMCs or a T cell subset sorted from them (not recorded which). The clonotype comes from a man younger than 30 who had mild COVID-19 (a few samples of this study predate the infection). Cell type and time point are not known. CDR3 coding DNA: TGCAGCGTTCTTTGGGACACCGGGGAGCTGTTTTTT. Translating it yields CSVLWDTGELFF.